This TCR beta chain is from a study of a mutant IDH1 vaccine in newly diagnosed glioma. Time point of the sample: baseline, week 1 (first vaccination visit). The sample's treatment: pre-vaccination baseline after standard-of-care therapy. This CDR3 comprises 13 residues. The V gene's germline CDR1 is MGHRA and CDR2 YSYEKL. V lost 1 base, J lost 13 bases, and 8 bases stayed unmatched. The repertoire was sequenced with immunoSEQ multiplex PCR; TCRdb's copy has only in-frame clones and lacks some. The table lists over 45,000 clones, 80% to 95% of them singletons. The source was PBMCs, collected from a glioma patient treated with radiotherapy, temozolomide or both. This TCR was sampled from a man over 45 with glioma. The rearrangement uses TRBV4-1 and TRBJ2-7; 9 nucleotides align to TRBD1. The CDR3 DNA is TGCGCCAGCAGCCAAGCCCCCGGGACAGGGAATTACTTC. This codes for CASSQAPGTGNYF.